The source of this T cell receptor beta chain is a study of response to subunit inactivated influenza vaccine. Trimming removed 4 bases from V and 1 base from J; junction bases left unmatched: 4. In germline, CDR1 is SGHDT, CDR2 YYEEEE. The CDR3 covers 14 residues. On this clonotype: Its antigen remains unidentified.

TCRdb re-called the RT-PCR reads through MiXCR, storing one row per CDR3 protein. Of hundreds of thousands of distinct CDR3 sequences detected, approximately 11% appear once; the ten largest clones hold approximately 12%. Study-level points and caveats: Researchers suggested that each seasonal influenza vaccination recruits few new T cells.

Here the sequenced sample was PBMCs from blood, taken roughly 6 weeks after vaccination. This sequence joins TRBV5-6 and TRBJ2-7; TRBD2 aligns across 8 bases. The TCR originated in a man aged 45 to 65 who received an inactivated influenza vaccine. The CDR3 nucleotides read TGTGCCAGCAGCCCCGGGACTAGATCCTACGAGCAGTACTTC. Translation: CASSPGTRSYEQYF.